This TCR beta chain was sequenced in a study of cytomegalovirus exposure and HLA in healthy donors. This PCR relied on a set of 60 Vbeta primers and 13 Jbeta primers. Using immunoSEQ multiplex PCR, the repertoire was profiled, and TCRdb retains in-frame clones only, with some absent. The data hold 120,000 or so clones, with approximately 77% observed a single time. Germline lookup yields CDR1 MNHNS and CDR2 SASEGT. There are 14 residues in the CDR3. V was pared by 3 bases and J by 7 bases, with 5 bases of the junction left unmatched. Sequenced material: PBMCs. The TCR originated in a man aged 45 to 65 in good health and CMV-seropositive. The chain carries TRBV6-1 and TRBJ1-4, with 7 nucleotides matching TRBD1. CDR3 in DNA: TGTGCCAGCAGTGATGGGCAGGGGGGTGAAAAACTGTTTTTT. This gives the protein CASSDGQGGEKLFF.